Each of the 20 T cell receptor beta chains below was sequenced from the same sample in a study of PD-1 blockade in classical Hodgkin lymphoma. Profiling relied on immunoSEQ multiplex PCR, and the TCRdb table lists in-frame clones only, not all of them. There are more than 45,000 clones in the sample; around 93% occur only once, and 8% to 13% lies in the top ten. Every single patient, without exception, relapsed after autologous stem cell transplantation, and brentuximab vedotin exposure varied. This material consisted of peripheral blood mononuclear cells (PBMCs), taken before the second cycle of nivolumab. These receptor sequences come from a human donor with classical Hodgkin lymphoma.

The chain is built from TRBV4-1 and TRBJ2-5, with D perhaps matching TRBD1 (5 bases). The ends were cut back, 1 base at V and 0 bases at J, with 12 bases in the middle. The CDR3 contains 16 residues. The germline CDR1 and CDR2 sequences are MGHRA and YSYEKL. The CDR3 is CASSQVWATDQETQYF. As DNA, the CDR3 is TGCGCCAGCAGCCAAGTGTGGGCGACAGACCAAGAGACCCAGTACTTC.

The rearrangement uses TRBV2 and TRBJ1-5; TRBD1 aligns across 7 bases. The V gene's germline CDR1 is SNHLY and CDR2 FYNNEI. Trimming took 7 bases from V and 1 from J; bases not matched to a gene: 7. The CDR3 spans 15 residues. In DNA form, the CDR3 reads TGTGCCAGCACTTGGGACAGACTAAGCAATCAGCCCCAGCATTTT. It codes for CASTWDRLSNQPQHF.

J is TRBJ1-2 and V is TRBV21-1. TRBV21-1 constitutes a pseudogene. The CDR3 sequence is 13 residues long. CDR3 DNA: TGTGCCAGCAGCAGGGAAGCGAACTATGGCTACACCTTC. This gives the protein CASSREANYGYTF.

The chain has TRBV30 and TRBJ1-2; the match to TRBD1 covers 9 bases. V lost 4 bases, J lost 6 bases, and 12 bases stayed unmatched. Germline-derived CDR1 and CDR2 are GTSNPN and SVGIG (reference sequence). The length of the CDR3 is 15 residues. In DNA form, the CDR3 reads TGTGCCTGGAAGGGGGAGGACAGGGGTTGGGATGGCTACACCTTC. As protein: CAWKGEDRGWDGYTF.

This sequence joins TRBV2 and TRBJ2-7; 7 nucleotides align to TRBD2. CDR1 and CDR2 from the germline V gene are SNHLY and FYNNEI. Germline trimming cut 6 bases from V and 4 bases from J; bases unmatched to any gene: 6. The CDR3 is 13 amino acids. The CDR3 nucleotides read TGTGCCAGCAGATCCATCGGGAGGTACGAGCAGTACTTC. Translating it yields CASRSIGRYEQYF. Full variable domain (remainder filled in from reference TRBV2 and TRBJ2-7): EPEVTQTPSHQVTQMGQEVILRCVPISNHLYFYWYRQILGQKVEFLVSFYNNEISEKSEIFDDQFSVERPDGSNFTLKIRSTKLEDSAMYFCASRSIGRYEQYFGPGTRLTVT.

The CDR3 DNA reads TGTGCCAGCAGCCAAGGGTCCGGGGAGCTGTTTTTT. It translates to CASSQGSGELFF. The chain combines TRBV7-9 with TRBJ2-2; D not resolved. Germline V gene sequence: CDR1 SEHNR, CDR2 FQNEAQ (reference sequence). V lost 5 bases and J lost 6, with 7 bases in between. This CDR3 contains 12 residues. The whole variable domain, remainder taken from reference TRBV7-9 and TRBJ2-2, is DTGVSQNPRHKITKRGQNVTFRCDPISEHNRLYWYRQTLGQGPEFLTYFQNEAQLEKSRLLSDRFSAERPKGSFSTLEIQRTEQGDSAMYLCASSQGSGELFFGEGSRLTVL.

The CDR3 protein is CASSLILIENTEAFF. In nucleotides, the CDR3 is TGTGCCAGCAGCCTCATACTTATAGAGAACACTGAAGCTTTCTTT. The chain carries TRBV14 and TRBJ1-1; D call uncertain. The V gene's germline CDR1 is SGHDN and CDR2 FVKESK. Trimming stripped 4 bases from V and 1 base from J, with 13 bases between. The CDR3 totals 15 residues.

The chain couples TRBV4-2 to TRBJ2-6; possible D gene TRBD1, 6 bases. This CDR3 has 16 residues. The germline V gene has CDR1 LGHNA and CDR2 YNFKEQ. Trimming shortened V by 0 bases and J by 0 bases, and 6 bases separated the two germline ends. CDR3 DNA: TGTGCCAGCAGCCAAGACAGGGGCTCTGGGGCCAACGTCCTGACTTTC. It is translated as CASSQDRGSGANVLTF.

The rearrangement uses TRBV30 and TRBJ2-7, with TRBD2 identical over 7 bases. In germline, CDR1 is GTSNPN, CDR2 SVGIG (reference sequence). There are 12 residues in the CDR3. The ends lost 5 bases at V and 6 bases at J; junction bases unmatched: 7. CDR3 amino acids: CAWDGRGTEQYF. CDR3 bases: TGTGCCTGGGATGGGAGGGGTACCGAGCAGTACTTC.

The rearrangement joins TRBV19 to TRBJ2-1; tentatively, D is TRBD1 or TRBD2 (5 bases each). Germline V gives CDR1 LNHDA, CDR2 SQIVND (reference sequence). The CDR3 spans 16 residues. The germline V and J ends were trimmed by 5 bases and 5 bases, with 19 bases remaining between them. The DNA for the CDR3 is TGTGCCAGTAGTGGGGGTGTGCGGTCGGGTCACAATGAGCAGTTCTTC. This sequence encodes CASSGGVRSGHNEQFF. Based on the CDR3 plus reference TRBV19 and TRBJ2-1, the full variable domain is DGGITQSPKYLFRKEGQNVTLSCEQNLNHDAMYWYRQDPGQGLRLIYYSQIVNDFQKGDIAEGYSVSREKKESFPLTVTSAQKNPTAFYLCASSGGVRSGHNEQFFGPGTRLTVL.

The CDR3 nucleotides are TGTGCCAGCAGCCCTCTTTGGCTAGCGGGAGCTGAGCAGTTCTTC. Residues: CASSPLWLAGAEQFF. The rearrangement links TRBV7-2 to TRBJ2-1; 10 nucleotides agree with TRBD2. Germline lookup yields CDR1 SGHTA and CDR2 FQGNSA. J lost 9 bases, V lost 5 bases, and 10 bases had no gene match. The length of the CDR3 is 15 residues.

The chain is built from TRBV7-8 and TRBJ2-7; D is undetermined. The CDR3 is made up of 17 amino acids. Germline CDR1 and CDR2: SGHVS and FQNEAQ. V lost 0 bases and J 0 bases, leaving 15 bases between the germline ends. The CDR3 sequence is CASSLASVGLISYEQYF. The DNA of the CDR3 is TGTGCCAGCAGCTTAGCATCCGTAGGTTTGATCTCCTACGAGCAGTACTTC.

This rearrangement joins TRBV9 to TRBJ1-1, with 7 bases that match TRBD1. The CDR3 loop spans 12 amino acids. Germline V gives CDR1 SGDLS, CDR2 YYNGEE. V shed 3 bases and J 5 bases; nucleotides not matched to a gene: 1. CDR3 nucleotide sequence: TGTGCCAGCAGCGGCAGGGGGACTGAAGCTTTCTTT. Its translation is CASSGRGTEAFF.

The chain couples TRBV9 to TRBJ2-2; 9 positions match TRBD1. CDR1 SGDLS and CDR2 YYNGEE come from the germline V gene. J lost 0 bases, V lost 0 bases, and 3 bases had no gene match. The CDR3 totals 17 residues. Here the CDR3 reads CASSVVGQGTNTGELFF. CDR3 sequence (DNA): TGTGCCAGCAGCGTAGTAGGACAGGGGACGAACACCGGGGAGCTGTTTTTT.

V gene TRBV7-6 combines with J gene TRBJ2-5, with 16 bases fitting TRBD2. The germline CDR1 and CDR2 sequences are SGHVS and FNYEAQ. The CDR3 is 17 residues long. V lost 5 bases, J lost 4 bases, and 7 bases stayed unmatched. CDR3: CASSRGLAGGRGETQYF. CDR3 nucleotide sequence: TGTGCCAGCAGCCGGGGACTAGCGGGGGGGCGTGGAGAGACCCAGTACTTC.

The V call is TRBV19, the J call TRBJ1-1; no definite D call. Per the germline V gene, CDR1 is LNHDA and CDR2 is SQIVND (reference sequence). The CDR3 covers 13 residues. The V end was cut by 8 bases, the J end by 3 bases, with 13 bases between. The CDR3 region is CASGRVGYTEAFF. CDR3 nucleotide sequence: TGTGCCAGTGGGAGGGTGGGGTACACTGAAGCTTTCTTT. The variable domain in full, completed from reference TRBV19 and TRBJ1-1, reads DGGITQSPKYLFRKEGQNVTLSCEQNLNHDAMYWYRQDPGQGLRLIYYSQIVNDFQKGDIAEGYSVSREKKESFPLTVTSAQKNPTAFYLCASGRVGYTEAFFGQGTRLTVV.

The rearrangement links TRBV5-5 to TRBJ1-1, with D uncertain. Trimming left V 4 bases short and J 2 bases short, with 12 bases between. Germline loops: CDR1 SGHKS, CDR2 YYEKEE (reference sequence). CDR3 length: 14 amino acids. The CDR3 DNA follows: TGTGCCAGCAGCCCTTCAGACACCAACACTGAAGCTTTCTTT. Translation: CASSPSDTNTEAFF.

This chain connects TRBV9 to TRBJ1-4, with unresolved D. The CDR3 has 14 amino acids. Germline V gene sequence: CDR1 SGDLS, CDR2 YYNGEE. Trimming removed 3 bases from V and 10 bases from J, with 16 bases in between. The CDR3 loop is CASSADTSTPKLFF. As DNA, the CDR3 is TGTGCCAGCAGCGCAGACACCAGTACCCCAAAACTGTTTTTT.

The chain links TRBV10-2 to TRBJ1-2; 7 bases are shared with TRBD1. CDR1 is WSHSY, CDR2 SAAADI, per germline. The CDR3 is 14 amino acids. Trimming removed 2 bases from V and 8 bases from J; junction bases left unmatched: 8. DNA for the CDR3: TGCGCCAGCAGTGAGATTGACAGGGCCGGCGGCTACACCTTC. This encodes CASSEIDRAGGYTF.

The chain combines TRBV7-6 with TRBJ2-7; D remains ambiguous. V was shortened by 2 bases and J by 4 bases, with 15 bases between the two germline ends. The CDR3 has 15 residues. The germline CDR1 and CDR2 sequences are SGHVS and FNYEAQ. Written as DNA, the CDR3 is TGTGCCAGCAGCTTATCCCCAGAGATAGGTTACGAGCAGTACTTC. It codes for CASSLSPEIGYEQYF.